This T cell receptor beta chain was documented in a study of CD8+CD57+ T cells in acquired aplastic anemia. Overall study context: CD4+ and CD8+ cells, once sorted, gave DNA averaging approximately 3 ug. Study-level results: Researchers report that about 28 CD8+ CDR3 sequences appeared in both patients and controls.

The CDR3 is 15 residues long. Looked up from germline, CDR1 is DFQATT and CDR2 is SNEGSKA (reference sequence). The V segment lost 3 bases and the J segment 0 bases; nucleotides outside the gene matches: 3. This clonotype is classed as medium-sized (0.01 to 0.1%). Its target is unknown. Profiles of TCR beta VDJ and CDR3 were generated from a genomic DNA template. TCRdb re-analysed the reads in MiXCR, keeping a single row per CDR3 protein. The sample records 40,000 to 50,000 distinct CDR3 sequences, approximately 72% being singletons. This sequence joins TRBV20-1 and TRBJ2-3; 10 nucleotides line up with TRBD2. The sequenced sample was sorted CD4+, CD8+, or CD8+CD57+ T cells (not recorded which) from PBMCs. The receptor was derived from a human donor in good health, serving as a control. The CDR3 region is CSASSGRTSTDTQYF. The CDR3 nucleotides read TGCAGTGCTAGTAGCGGGAGGACCAGCACAGATACGCAGTATTTT.